The 17 T cell receptor beta chains presented below share a single source sample, sequenced in a study of blood T cell repertoires in COVID-19 (dated by TCRdb to the early 2020s). Library generation was performed with the immunoSEQ multiplex PCR assay. TCRdb holds this immuneACCESS table with in-frame rearrangements only. Some clones are missing; in checked studies, unresolved V genes explain under half, and the rest has no known cause. This sample comprises around 180,000 clones, over 65% of them detected only once. The ten largest clonotypes hold approximately 18% of the sample. Sequencing was performed on peripheral blood. The receptors derive from a person between 65 and 79 years old with COVID-19, enrolled during active disease.

The rearrangement links TRBV5-1 to TRBJ2-7; D is unclear. CDR1 and CDR2 from the germline V gene are SGHRS and YFSETQ. The CDR3 loop spans 14 amino acids. Trimming cost V 0 bases and J 6 bases, with 13 bases left between them. The CDR3 loop reads CASSLVVPPLEQYF. The CDR3 bases are TGCGCCAGCAGCTTGGTAGTTCCACCTCTCGAGCAGTACTTC.

This clone was seen only a few times. This chain links TRBV19 with TRBJ1-2; perhaps TRBD1 as D (6 bases). The CDR3 length is 13 residues. Trimming stripped 9 bases from V and 4 bases from J, with 15 bases between. Germline CDR1 LNHDA, CDR2 SQIVND (reference sequence). The chain's CDR3 is CASAVTGSYGYTF. In nucleotides, the CDR3 is TGTGCCAGCGCGGTCACAGGGAGCTATGGCTACACCTTC.

This clone occurred a few times. The CDR3 loop reads CASSLNSGSHEQYF. The CDR3 coding sequence is TGTGCCAGCAGCTTAAATAGCGGGAGCCACGAGCAGTACTTC. The chain links TRBV7-3 to TRBJ2-7, with 9 bases matching TRBD2. The V and J ends lost 1 base and 5 bases, in that order; junction bases with no gene match: 3. Germline V CDR1 and CDR2: SGHTA, FQGTGA. CDR3 length: 14 amino acids.

The chain is built from TRBV18 and TRBJ2-2, with D possibly TRBD2 on 6 matching bases. V lost 0 bases, J lost 1 base, and 9 bases lay in between. The CDR3 consists of 16 residues. Germline values: CDR1 KGHSH, CDR2 LQKENI. CDR3 DNA sequence: TGTGCCAGCTCACCACCGGCGGGGTTGAACACCGGGGAGCTGTTTTTT. This gives the protein CASSPPAGLNTGELFF.

The rearrangement joins TRBV28 to TRBJ2-7, with 9 bases matching TRBD2. This CDR3 is 16 amino acids long. Germline V CDR1 and CDR2: MDHEN, SYDVKM. After removal of 7 bases from V and 1 base from J, the junction contained 11 bases not matched to a gene. CDR3 in DNA: TGTGCCAGCACCCTTGGGACTAGCACTGAATCCTACGAGCAGTACTTC. Its translation is CASTLGTSTESYEQYF.

The V and J genes are TRBV7-9 and TRBJ1-1; TRBD1 matches 12 bases. V was clipped by 3 bases and J by 0 bases; unmatched bases: 5. The CDR3 is made up of 17 amino acids. CDR1 and CDR2 (germline): SEHNR, FQNEAQ (reference sequence). CDR3 protein: CASSLGQGAGLNTEAFF. CDR3 bases: TGTGCCAGCAGCTTGGGACAGGGGGCGGGATTGAACACTGAAGCTTTCTTT.

The chain recombines TRBV28 with TRBJ1-4; 12 nucleotides line up with TRBD1. CDR3 length: 15 residues. After removal of 5 bases from V and 8 bases from J, the junction contained 6 bases not matched to a gene. From germline, CDR1 is MDHEN and CDR2 SYDVKM. The CDR3 region is CASSGTGGRREKLFF. The DNA for the CDR3 is TGTGCCAGCAGTGGGACAGGGGGCAGAAGAGAAAAACTGTTTTTT. The whole variable domain, filled in from reference TRBV28 and TRBJ1-4, reads DVKVTQSSRYLVKRTGEKVFLECVQDMDHENMFWYRQDPGLGLRLIYFSYDVKMKEKGDIPEGYSVSREKKERFSLILESASTNQTSMYLCASSGTGGRREKLFFGSGTQLSVL.

This chain uses TRBV7-8 with TRBJ1-1; D may be TRBD1 (5 bases). V gave up 5 bases and J gave up 4 bases, with 11 bases separating them. Germline V gives CDR1 SGHVS, CDR2 FQNEAQ. The CDR3 has 13 residues. The CDR3 sequence is CASSAGGVTEAFF. CDR3 sequence (DNA): TGTGCCAGCAGCGCCGGGGGGGTCACTGAAGCTTTCTTT. Variable domain in full (rest from reference TRBV7-8 and TRBJ1-1): GAGVSQSPRYKVAKRGQDVALRCDPISGHVSLFWYQQALGQGPEFLTYFQNEAQLDKSGLPSDRFFAERPEGSVSTLKIQRTQQEDSAVYLCASSAGGVTEAFFGQGTRLTVV.

The chain employs TRBV14 and TRBJ2-1; 8 bases align to TRBD2. The germline V gene has CDR1 SGHDN and CDR2 FVKESK. Trimming removed 6 bases from V and 9 bases from J; junction bases left unmatched: 7. The CDR3 has 13 amino acids. CDR3 amino acids: CASRPSGSPEQFF. The CDR3 nucleotides read TGTGCCAGCAGGCCCAGCGGGAGTCCTGAGCAGTTCTTC.

The CDR3 DNA sequence: TGTGCCAGCAGCCGGGACAGTTATAACTATGGCTACACCTTC. The encoded protein is CASSRDSYNYGYTF. The rearrangement links TRBV28 to TRBJ1-2; 7 nucleotides line up with TRBD1. Trimming removed 6 bases from V and 1 base from J; junction bases left unmatched: 5. The CDR3 covers 14 residues. Looked up from germline, CDR1 is MDHEN and CDR2 is SYDVKM.

V is TRBV28 and J is TRBJ2-6, with D hard to call. Deletions cut 5 bases from V and 0 bases from J, with 11 bases between. Germline-derived CDR1 and CDR2 are MDHEN and SYDVKM. This CDR3 contains 16 residues. The CDR3 loop reads CASSISPFSGANVLTF. CDR3 bases: TGTGCCAGCAGTATTTCCCCCTTCTCTGGGGCCAACGTCCTGACTTTC.

The chain carries TRBV5-4 and TRBJ2-5; 13 nucleotides line up with TRBD2. Unmatched junction bases numbered 8, after V lost 4 bases and J lost 5 bases. Germline-derived CDR1 and CDR2 are SGHNT and YYREEE (reference sequence). The CDR3 runs 16 residues. For the CDR3, the DNA is TGTGCCAGCAGCGAACGACTAGCGGGGGGCCGCGAGACCCAGTACTTC. This sequence encodes CASSERLAGGRETQYF. The whole variable domain, filled in from reference TRBV5-4 and TRBJ2-5, reads ETGVTQSPTHLIKTRGQQVTLRCSSQSGHNTVSWYQQALGQGPQFIFQYYREEENGRGNFPPRFSGLQFPNYSSELNVNALELDDSALYLCASSERLAGGRETQYFGPGTRLLVL.

CDR3 nucleotide sequence: TGTGCCAGCAGTTACTCGCTCGGGTCTGGAAACACCATATATTTT. The encoded protein is CASSYSLGSGNTIYF. The V and J genes are TRBV6-6 and TRBJ1-3, with D unclear. Germline loops: CDR1 MNHNY, CDR2 SVGAGI (reference sequence). V was trimmed by 0 bases and J by 1 base, leaving 7 bases between them. There are 15 residues in the CDR3.

The chain uses TRBV3-1 (or the pseudogene TRBV3-2) and TRBJ1-1; D is unresolved. The germline V gene encodes CDR1 LGHDT and CDR2 YNNKEL (reference sequence). This CDR3 is 13 amino acids long. Trimming shortened V by 1 base and J by 4 bases, and 7 bases separated the two germline ends. The CDR3 DNA follows: TGTGCCAGCAGCCAAGGGAGGGTCACTGAAGCTTTCTTT. This codes for CASSQGRVTEAFF.

The V and J genes are TRBV19 and TRBJ2-3, with D maybe TRBD2 (5 bases). Germline CDR1 LNHDA, CDR2 SQIVND (reference sequence). V was cut by 3 bases and J by 2 bases, with 9 bases left in between. The length of the CDR3 is 14 residues. Here the CDR3 reads CASSITGNTDTQYF. Here the CDR3 DNA reads TGTGCCAGTAGTATTACCGGGAACACAGATACGCAGTATTTT.

This clone was counted a single time. The chain uses TRBV20-1 and TRBJ1-2; weak D call: TRBD1 (5 bases). In germline, CDR1 is DFQATT, CDR2 SNEGSKA (reference sequence). V lost 5 bases and J lost 8, with 12 bases in between. CDR3 length equals 11 residues. CDR3 in DNA: TGCAGTGCTTTTCCGGGGGGAGGCTACACCTTC. Protein sequence: CSAFPGGGYTF.

The sample holds a few counts of this clone. V gene TRBV5-3 combines with J gene TRBJ2-3, with D possibly matching TRBD1 (6 bases). TRBV5-3 is an open reading frame whose function is uncertain. This CDR3 is built from 16 residues. V lost 2 bases to trimming and J lost 1 base, with 14 bases between them. The CDR3 loop reads CARSFAGESRTDTQYF. The CDR3, as DNA: TGTGCCAGAAGCTTTGCAGGGGAGAGTCGCACAGATACGCAGTATTTT.